The clone carrying this T cell receptor beta chain was detected only once. No antigen is known for it. These data originate in a study of OX40 agonist ivuxolimab in advanced cancers. Looking at the study overall: A diagnosis of hepatocellular carcinoma, melanoma, renal cell or head and neck cancer was present in dose-escalation patients.

Per germline, CDR1 SGHAT and CDR2 FQDESV (reference sequence). The V and J ends lost 6 bases and 8 bases respectively, with 13 bases between them. The CDR3 loop spans 12 amino acids. Notes on the study in general: Circulating CD4+ and CD8+ T cells showed clonal expansion by week 6 at 0.1 to 3.0 mg/kg. Average numbers of expanded clones were greater in CD8+ T cells than in CD4+. Partial responders receiving 0.1-3.0 mg/kg showed among the lowest clonal expansion.

The assay was immunoSEQ multiplex PCR, and TCRdb's table has in-frame clones only and misses some. The sample gives 45,000 to 65,000 clones, around 85% of which show up once; 5.5% to 7% is in the top ten. The chain links TRBV11-1 to TRBJ1-2, with D unresolved. The sequence derives from an adult with an advanced solid tumor such as melanoma, head and neck, liver or kidney cancer. Specimen: CD4+ or CD8+ T cells sorted from blood, collected in a trial of the OX40 agonist ivuxolimab. In nucleotides, the CDR3 is TGTGCCAGCAGTCCCTGGTTGGAGGGCTACACCTTC. Translated: CASSPWLEGYTF.